The 6 T cell receptor beta chains reported below all come from one sample, sequenced in a study of T-cell memory formation after mild COVID-19. Using its own MiXCR run on the 5' RACE reads, TCRdb lists one record per CDR3 protein. The sample records 250,000 to 300,000 distinct CDR3 sequences, about a sixth being singletons. Sequenced sample: PBMCs or a T cell subset sorted from them (not recorded which). These receptors all stem from a man aged 18 to 29 who had mild COVID-19 (a few samples of this study predate the infection). Cell type and time point are not known.

This clonotype was seen more than once but under ten times. V usage is TRBV5-1 and J usage is TRBJ2-7; maybe TRBD1 (8 bases). The germline CDR1 and CDR2 sequences are SGHRS and YFSETQ. The CDR3 contains 14 residues. Trimming stripped 4 bases from V and 6 bases from J, with 17 bases between. The CDR3 DNA is TGCGCCAGCAGCCAACGACAGGGGAGGGCCGAGCAGTACTTC. It yields the protein CASSQRQGRAEQYF.

This sequence joins TRBV20-1 and TRBJ1-5; no clear D gene. Germline CDR1 and CDR2: DFQATT and SNEGSKA (reference sequence). Trimming shortened V by 0 bases and J by 2 bases, and 8 bases separated the two germline ends. This CDR3 spans 14 amino acids. The CDR3 loop is CSARDWQGNQPQHF. The DNA of the CDR3 is TGCAGTGCTAGAGATTGGCAGGGCAATCAGCCCCAGCATTTT.

The chain is built from TRBV7-9 and TRBJ2-1, with TRBD2 as a possible D gene (7 bases). CDR1 is SEHNR, CDR2 FQNEAQ, per germline (reference sequence). This CDR3 region has 15 residues. V was cut by 3 bases and J by 5 bases, with 14 bases left in between. CDR3 nucleotide sequence: TGTGCCAGCAGCTTGGGGCGGGGGACACACAATGAGCAGTTCTTC. Protein product: CASSLGRGTHNEQFF.

The sample holds many counts of this clonotype. J is TRBJ2-5 and V is TRBV9; D is unresolved. Germline loops: CDR1 SGDLS, CDR2 YYNGEE. The germline V and J ends were trimmed by 0 bases and 5 bases, with 8 bases remaining between them. CDR3 length: 13 residues. CDR3 loop: CASSVAGDETQYF. DNA of the CDR3: TGTGCCAGCAGCGTAGCTGGTGATGAGACCCAGTACTTC.

This clonotype was detected only a few times. V usage is TRBV29-1 and J usage is TRBJ2-3, with 8 nucleotides matching TRBD2. There are 14 residues in the CDR3. V was clipped by 6 bases and J by 2 bases; unmatched bases: 7. Germline V gene data show CDR1 as SQVTM and CDR2 as ANQGSEA. The CDR3 sequence: CSVTRLALTDTQYF. The CDR3 bases are TGCAGCGTGACCAGACTAGCGCTCACAGATACGCAGTATTTT.

This chain connects TRBV7-2 to TRBJ1-1; no firm D call. Germline CDR1 is SGHTA and CDR2 is FQGNSA. V was shortened by 4 bases and J by 1 base, with 19 bases between the two germline ends. This CDR3 contains 17 residues. The CDR3 is CASSSGLGYAGNTEAFF. The CDR3 DNA is TGTGCCAGCAGCTCAGGCTTGGGGTACGCAGGGAACACTGAAGCTTTCTTT. Full variable domain (remainder filled in from reference TRBV7-2 and TRBJ1-1): GAGVSQSPSNKVTEKGKDVELRCDPISGHTALYWYRQSLGQGLEFLIYFQGNSAPDKSGLPSDRFSAERTGGSVSTLTIQRTQQEDSAVYLCASSSGLGYAGNTEAFFGQGTRLTVV.